The clone carrying this T cell receptor (beta chain) was found once. Its antigen remains unidentified. The data were obtained in a study of blood T cells in healthy people across ages. Whole-study findings and limits: More naive CD4+ cells and higher diversity marked long-lived donors relative to aged donors.

Total RNA was isolated from each sample in quantities of at least 5 micrograms. The CDR3 runs to 14 residues. Germline lookup yields CDR1 MNHEY and CDR2 SVGAGI. The V end was cut by 2 bases, the J end by 9 bases, with 16 bases between. Primed by a sample-barcoded 5' primer and a J-beta primer mix, a second PCR proceeded for about 7 to 12 cycles. Each single sample gave us at least 3 million CDR3-containing paired-end reads. TCRdb processed the 5' RACE reads anew with MiXCR; each CDR3 protein has one entry. The table shows 850,000 to 1,000,000 distinct CDR3 sequences, with around 49% occurring only once.

The chain recombines TRBV6-5 with TRBJ1-2; unclear D gene. The sequence derives from a man in his thirties or forties in good health. The sequencing sample was made of blood. The CDR3 DNA follows: TGTGCCAGCAGTTACGCCGAGGGCGTAGAGAGCTACACCTTC. Its translation is CASSYAEGVESYTF.